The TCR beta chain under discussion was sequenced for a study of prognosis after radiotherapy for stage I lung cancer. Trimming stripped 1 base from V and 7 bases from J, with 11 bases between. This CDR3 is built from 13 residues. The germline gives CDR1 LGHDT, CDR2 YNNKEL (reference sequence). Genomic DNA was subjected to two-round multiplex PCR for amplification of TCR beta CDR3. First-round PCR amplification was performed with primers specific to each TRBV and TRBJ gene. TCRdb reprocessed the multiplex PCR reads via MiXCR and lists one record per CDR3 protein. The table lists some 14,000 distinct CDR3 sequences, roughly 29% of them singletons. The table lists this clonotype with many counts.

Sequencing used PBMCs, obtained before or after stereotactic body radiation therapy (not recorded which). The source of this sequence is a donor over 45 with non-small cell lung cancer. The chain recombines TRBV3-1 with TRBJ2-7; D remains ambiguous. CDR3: CASSQVRSGEQYF. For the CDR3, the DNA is TGTGCCAGCAGCCAAGTTCGTTCGGGTGAGCAGTACTTC.